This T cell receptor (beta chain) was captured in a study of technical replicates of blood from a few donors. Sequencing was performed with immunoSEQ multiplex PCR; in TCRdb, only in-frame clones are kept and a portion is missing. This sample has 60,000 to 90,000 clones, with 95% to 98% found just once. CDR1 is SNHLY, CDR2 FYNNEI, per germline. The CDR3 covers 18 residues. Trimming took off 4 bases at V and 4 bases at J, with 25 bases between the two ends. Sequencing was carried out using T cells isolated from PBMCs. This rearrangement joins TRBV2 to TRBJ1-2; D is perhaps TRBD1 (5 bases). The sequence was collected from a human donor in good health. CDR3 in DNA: TGTGCCAGCAGTGCTCAGAACGCCAGGTCAGGGTTTTCCTATGGCTACACCTTC. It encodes CASSAQNARSGFSYGYTF.